These T cell receptor beta chains were read from a single sample in a study of siplizumab effects on memory and regulatory T cells. Profiled with immunoSEQ multiplex PCR; TCRdb holds only in-frame clones, not every one. Of about 110,000 clones in the sample, more than 90% are singletons; the top ten hold 1.3%. The sequencing input was CD4+ T cells sorted from blood. These receptors all come from a human donor in good health. CDR3s include the opening cysteine and the closing phenylalanine or tryptophan. A D gene is named only where the DNA matches it firmly. Clone sizes are given selectively: once, few, many, or a class where the clone is expanded.

clone size	V gene	J gene	D gene	CDR3 protein	CDR3 DNA
-	TRBV6-5	TRBJ1-2	-	CASSYSNTANAVF	TGTGCCAGCAGTTACTCGAATACAGCAAACGCCGTCTTC
-	TRBV19	TRBJ2-7	-	CASSIDSRGYEQYF	TGTGCCAGTAGTATAGATTCGAGGGGCTACGAGCAGTACTTC
-	TRBV6-5	TRBJ2-1	-	CASSYHLLSYNEQFF	TGTGCCAGCAGTTACCATCTGCTCTCCTACAATGAGCAGTTCTTC
once	TRBV7-3	TRBJ2-5	-	CASSLGKGETQYF	TGTGCCAGCAGCTTAGGGAAGGGGGAGACCCAGTACTTC
-	TRBV7-2	TRBJ2-2	-	CASSLRPEYTGELFF	TGTGCCAGCAGCTTAAGACCAGAGTACACCGGGGAGCTGTTTTTT
-	TRBV11-2	TRBJ2-1	-	CASSPNQVLHWNEQFF	TGTGCCAGCAGCCCAAATCAGGTGCTCCACTGGAATGAGCAGTTCTTC
-	TRBV11-2	TRBJ2-7	TRBD1	CASSLKTGVRGEQYF	TGTGCCAGCAGTCTCAAGACAGGGGTTCGTGGCGAGCAGTACTTC
-	TRBV15	TRBJ2-3	TRBD2	CATKPGGGPSDTQYF	TGTGCCACCAAACCGGGGGGAGGGCCGTCAGATACGCAGTATTTT
-	TRBV5-1	TRBJ2-5	-	CASSRVLSQEIQYF	TGCGCCAGCAGCAGGGTTCTGTCCCAAGAGATCCAGTACTTC
-	TRBV2	TRBJ2-2	TRBD2	CASRRLAGDHPGELFF	TGTGCCAGCAGGCGATTAGCGGGAGACCATCCCGGGGAGCTGTTTTTT
-	TRBV4-1	TRBJ1-1	-	CASSPTWVNTEAFF	TGCGCCAGCAGCCCCACTTGGGTGAACACTGAAGCTTTCTTT
once	TRBV6-6	TRBJ2-7	TRBD2	CASSLGGGTYEQYF	TGTGCCAGCAGTTTAGGCGGGGGGACCTACGAGCAGTACTTC
-	TRBV4-1	TRBJ2-3	-	CASSPSRWGLNDTQYF	TGCGCCAGCAGCCCCTCCAGATGGGGTTTAAACGATACGCAGTATTTT
once	TRBV2	TRBJ1-4	-	CASSGSGEKLFF	TGTGCCAGCAGTGGGTCAGGTGAAAAACTGTTTTTT
once	TRBV6-5	TRBJ2-1	-	CASSYGARRNNEQFF	TGTGCCAGCAGTTACGGTGCAAGGCGCAACAATGAGCAGTTCTTC
-	TRBV2	TRBJ2-3	TRBD2	CASSERGAAVDTQYF	TGTGCCAGCAGTGAGCGGGGGGCGGCGGTCGATACGCAGTATTTT
-	TRBV5-4	TRBJ1-2	-	CASSRYGGGNYGYTF	TGTGCCAGCAGCCGTTATGGGGGGGGAAACTATGGCTACACCTTC
-	TRBV15	TRBJ2-7	TRBD1	CATSREQGATYEQYF	TGTGCCACCAGCAGAGAACAGGGGGCTACCTACGAGCAGTACTTC
-	TRBV5-1	TRBJ2-2	-	CASSLATETGELFF	TGCGCCAGCAGCTTGGCTACTGAGACGGGGGAGCTGTTTTTT
-	TRBV2	TRBJ2-6	TRBD1	CASSTQGAVAGANVLTF	TGTGCCAGCAGTACACAGGGGGCGGTAGCTGGGGCCAACGTCCTGACTTTC
-	TRBV5-1	TRBJ2-1	TRBD1	CASSATGGAYNEQFF	TGCGCCAGCAGCGCGACAGGGGGCGCGTACAATGAGCAGTTCTTC
-	TRBV6-6	TRBJ2-7	TRBD1	CASSRWTGGSDEQYF	TGTGCCAGCAGTCGATGGACAGGGGGCAGCGACGAGCAGTACTTC
-	TRBV28	TRBJ1-3	TRBD1	CASSSPGQGSGNTIYF	TGTGCCAGCAGTTCACCGGGACAGGGAAGTGGAAACACCATATATTTT
once	TRBV19	TRBJ2-7	TRBD1	CASTDRGRDEQYF	TGTGCCAGTACGGACAGGGGGCGGGACGAGCAGTACTTC
-	TRBV11-2	TRBJ1-6	-	CASSPGLRNSPLHF	TGTGCCAGCAGTCCGGGATTGAGGAATTCACCCCTCCACTTT
-	TRBV19	TRBJ1-3	-	CASSQGTGNTIYF	TGTGCCAGTAGCCAGGGGACAGGAAACACCATATATTTT
-	TRBV10-3	TRBJ2-7	TRBD1	CAIGQGARNEQYF	TGTGCCATAGGACAGGGGGCGCGAAACGAGCAGTACTTC
-	TRBV5-1	TRBJ1-2	-	CASSLGISSGYTF	TGCGCCAGCAGCTTGGGCATCTCCAGTGGCTACACCTTC
-	TRBV9	TRBJ2-3	TRBD2	CASSGPTGGSKDTQYF	TGTGCCAGCAGCGGCCCTACCGGGGGGTCAAAAGATACGCAGTATTTT
-	TRBV5-5	TRBJ2-2	-	CASSSLKSGTLNTGELFF	TGTGCCAGCAGCTCCCTCAAATCCGGGACCCTAAACACCGGGGAGCTGTTTTTT
-	TRBV11-2	TRBJ2-7	-	CASSFGRASYEQYF	TGTGCCAGCAGCTTCGGCCGGGCCTCCTACGAGCAGTACTTC
once	TRBV18	TRBJ1-5	-	CASSPQGSNQPQHF	TGTGCCAGCTCACCACAGGGAAGCAATCAGCCCCAGCATTTT
-	TRBV12-5	TRBJ2-1	-	CASGGESSYNEQFF	TGTGCTAGTGGAGGGGAAAGCTCCTACAATGAGCAGTTCTTC
-	TRBV5-1	TRBJ2-2	TRBD1	CASSSQGGQASNTGELFF	TGCGCCAGCAGCTCGCAAGGGGGACAGGCCTCGAACACCGGGGAGCTGTTTTTT
-	TRBV27	TRBJ2-5	-	CASSSGTGGVETQYF	TGTGCCAGCAGTAGTGGGACCGGGGGAGTGGAGACCCAGTACTTC
-	TRBV11-1	TRBJ1-2	-	CASSLDGGRTVGYTF	TGTGCCAGCAGCTTAGATGGTGGCAGGACGGTTGGCTACACCTTC
-	TRBV4-1	TRBJ2-2	-	CASSQRTPGNFGGELFF	TGCGCCAGCAGCCAGAGGACTCCGGGCAATTTCGGCGGGGAGCTGTTTTTT
-	TRBV2	TRBJ1-3	-	CASSDPGTGNTIYF	TGTGCCAGCAGTGACCCCGGTACTGGAAACACCATATATTTT
-	TRBV11-3	TRBJ2-1	-	CASSLTAFHGNEQFF	TGTGCCAGCAGCTTAACGGCCTTCCACGGCAATGAGCAGTTCTTC
-	TRBV9	TRBJ1-2	-	CASRKDYGYTF	TGTGCCAGCAGAAAGGACTATGGCTACACCTTC
-	TRBV7-9	TRBJ2-1	TRBD2	CASSLGGGTSGRVNQFF	TGTGCCAGCAGCTTAGGCGGGGGGACTAGCGGGAGGGTCAATCAGTTCTTC
-	TRBV27	TRBJ2-1	TRBD1	CASSLGQGPYNEQFF	TGTGCCAGCAGTTTAGGACAGGGGCCATACAATGAGCAGTTCTTC
-	TRBV9	TRBJ2-7	-	CASSVDGRTRDEQYF	TGTGCCAGCAGCGTAGACGGCAGAACGCGGGACGAGCAGTACTTC
once	TRBV11-2	TRBJ1-2	-	CASSPTEGGLGGYTF	TGTGCCAGCAGCCCCACCGAGGGGGGGCTGGGTGGCTACACCTTC
-	TRBV10-3	TRBJ1-2	TRBD1	CAISEPKGGQGDGYTF	TGTGCCATCAGTGAACCGAAAGGGGGACAGGGAGATGGCTACACCTTC
-	TRBV15	TRBJ2-7	-	CATSRDFGDVSYEQYF	TGTGCCACCAGCAGAGATTTCGGGGACGTCTCCTACGAGCAGTACTTC
-	TRBV7-2	TRBJ1-5	-	CASSQYNQPQHF	TGTGCCAGCAGCCAGTACAATCAGCCCCAGCATTTT
-	TRBV6-5	TRBJ2-7	-	CASSYEQYF	TGTGCCAGCAGTTACGAGCAGTACTTC
-	TRBV6-6	TRBJ1-3	-	CASSYLDGSGNTIYF	TGTGCCAGCAGTTACCTGGACGGGTCTGGAAACACCATATATTTT
once	TRBV6-1	TRBJ2-7	-	CASSDRNDRPYEQYF	TGTGCCAGCAGTGACAGGAACGACCGCCCCTACGAGCAGTACTTC
-	TRBV19	TRBJ1-4	-	CASSIWTNEKLFF	TGTGCCAGTAGTATCTGGACGAATGAAAAACTGTTTTTT
-	TRBV27	TRBJ2-7	-	CASARGGYEQYF	TGTGCCAGTGCCCGAGGGGGCTACGAGCAGTACTTC
-	TRBV7-9	TRBJ2-1	-	CASSFHPVLDEQFF	TGTGCCAGCAGCTTCCACCCCGTACTGGATGAGCAGTTCTTC
-	TRBV11-1	TRBJ2-3	TRBD1	CASSRQGSTDTQYF	TGTGCCAGCAGCCGACAGGGGAGCACAGATACGCAGTATTTT
-	TRBV5-6	TRBJ2-5	-	CASSFSWKETQYF	TGTGCCAGCAGCTTCAGCTGGAAAGAGACCCAGTACTTC
-	TRBV7-7	TRBJ2-5	TRBD2	CASSLGLAGTQETQYF	TGTGCCAGCAGCCTAGGACTAGCGGGAACGCAAGAGACCCAGTACTTC
-	TRBV7-9	TRBJ2-5	TRBD2	CASLRRGGAGETQYF	TGTGCCAGCCTACGCCGGGGGGGCGCGGGGGAGACCCAGTACTTC
-	TRBV10-3	TRBJ2-7	-	CAISNTYEQYF	TGTGCCATCAGTAATACCTACGAGCAGTACTTC
-	TRBV7-2	TRBJ2-6	TRBD1	CASSMTGSGANVLTF	TGTGCCAGCAGCATGACAGGGTCCGGGGCCAACGTCCTGACTTTC
-	TRBV6-5	TRBJ1-2	-	CASSYGAGYTF	TGTGCCAGCAGTTACGGGGCTGGCTACACCTTC